The subject of this entry is one T cell receptor beta chain. The CDR3 runs to 14 residues. Deletions cut 0 bases from V and 4 bases from J, with 9 bases between. CDR1 and CDR2 (germline): MNHEY, SVGAGI. Authors' methods: Amplified reference gene primers provided the basis for estimating nucleated cell counts. Assay used: immunoSEQ multiplex PCR; TCRdb lists only in-frame clones, some missing. D and trimming come from the DNA, and the V and J calls and clone size come from that table. The repertoire holds approximately 220,000 clones, with 86% as singletons. The record originates from a study of blood T cell repertoires in COVID-19. Across the study: Samples representing acute and convalescent COVID-19 were sourced from the United States, Italy and Spain. Sources were T cells, B-cell-depleted T cells, or PBMCs; the material itself was cDNA or gDNA.

Material for sequencing was peripheral blood. The clonotype originates from a woman between 45 and 65 years old with acute or convalescent COVID-19. The chain carries TRBV6-5 and TRBJ1-2; D gene unclear. This CDR3 reads CASSYSRGAYGYTF. The CDR3 DNA sequence: TGTGCCAGCAGTTACTCTAGAGGAGCCTATGGCTACACCTTC.